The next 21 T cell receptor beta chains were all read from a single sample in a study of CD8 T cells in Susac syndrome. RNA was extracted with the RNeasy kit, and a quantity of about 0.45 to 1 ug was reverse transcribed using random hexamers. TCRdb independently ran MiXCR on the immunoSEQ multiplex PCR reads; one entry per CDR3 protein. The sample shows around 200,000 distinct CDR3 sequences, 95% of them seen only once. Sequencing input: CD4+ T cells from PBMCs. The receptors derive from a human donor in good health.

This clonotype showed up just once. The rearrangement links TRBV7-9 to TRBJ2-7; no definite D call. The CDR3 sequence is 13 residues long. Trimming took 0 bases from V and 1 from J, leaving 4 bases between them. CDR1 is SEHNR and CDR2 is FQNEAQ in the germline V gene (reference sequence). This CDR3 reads CASSLASSYEQYV. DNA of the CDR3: TGTGCCAGCAGCTTAGCGTCTTCCTACGAGCAGTACGTC.

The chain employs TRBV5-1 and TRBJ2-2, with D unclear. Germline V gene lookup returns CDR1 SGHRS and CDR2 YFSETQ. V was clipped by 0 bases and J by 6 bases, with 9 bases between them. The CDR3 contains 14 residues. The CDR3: CASSLGLGSGELFF. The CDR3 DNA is TGCGCCAGCAGCTTGGGTTTGGGGTCCGGGGAGCTGTTTTTT. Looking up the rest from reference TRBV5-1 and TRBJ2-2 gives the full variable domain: KAGVTQTPRYLIKTRGQQVTLSCSPISGHRSVSWYQQTPGQGLQFLFEYFSETQRNKGNFPGRFSGRQFSNSRSEMNVSTLELGDSALYLCASSLGLGSGELFFGEGSRLTVL.

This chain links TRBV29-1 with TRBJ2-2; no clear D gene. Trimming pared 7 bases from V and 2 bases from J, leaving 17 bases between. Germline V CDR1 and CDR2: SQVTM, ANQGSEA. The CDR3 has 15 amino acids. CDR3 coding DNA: TGCAGCGCCCAGAGTCACACCCAAAACACCGGGGAGCTGTTTTTT. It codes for CSAQSHTQNTGELFF.

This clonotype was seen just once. The CDR3 here is CASSLARTGDTEAFF. In DNA, the CDR3 is TGTGCCAGCAGCTTGGCCAGGACAGGGGACACTGAAGCTTTCTTT. The rearrangement uses TRBV5-4 and TRBJ1-1; 9 bases map to TRBD1. Germline V gives CDR1 SGHNT, CDR2 YYREEE (reference sequence). CDR3 length equals 15 residues. V shed 0 bases, J shed 3 bases, and the junction held 3 bases outside the gene matches.

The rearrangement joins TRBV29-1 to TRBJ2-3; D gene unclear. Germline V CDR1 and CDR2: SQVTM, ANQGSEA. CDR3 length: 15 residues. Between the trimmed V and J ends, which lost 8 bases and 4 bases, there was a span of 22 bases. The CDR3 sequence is CSPKAIWSGPDTQYF. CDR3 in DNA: TGCAGCCCAAAGGCCATTTGGTCCGGCCCAGATACGCAGTATTTT.

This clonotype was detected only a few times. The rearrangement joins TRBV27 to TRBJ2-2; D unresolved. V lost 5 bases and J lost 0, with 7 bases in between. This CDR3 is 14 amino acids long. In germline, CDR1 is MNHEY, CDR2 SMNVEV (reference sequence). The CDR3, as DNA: TGTGCCAGCAGTCCCCTTGCGAACACCGGGGAGCTGTTTTTT. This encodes CASSPLANTGELFF.

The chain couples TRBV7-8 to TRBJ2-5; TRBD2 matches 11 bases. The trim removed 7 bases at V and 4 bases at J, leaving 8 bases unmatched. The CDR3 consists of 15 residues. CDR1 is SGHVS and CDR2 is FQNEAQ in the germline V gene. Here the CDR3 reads CASNDVAGGGETQYF. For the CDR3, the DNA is TGTGCCAGCAACGACGTAGCGGGAGGGGGAGAGACCCAGTACTTC.

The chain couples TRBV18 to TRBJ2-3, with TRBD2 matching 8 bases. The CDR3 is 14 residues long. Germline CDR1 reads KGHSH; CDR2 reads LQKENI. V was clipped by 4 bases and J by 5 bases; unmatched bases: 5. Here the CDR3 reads CASSLSRGEDTQYF. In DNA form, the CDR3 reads TGTGCCAGCTCACTTTCGCGGGGGGAAGATACGCAGTATTTT. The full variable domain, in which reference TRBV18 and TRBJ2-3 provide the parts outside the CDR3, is NAGVMQNPRHLVRRRGQEARLRCSPMKGHSHVYWYRQLPEEGLKFMVYLQKENIIDESGMPKERFSAEFPKEGPSILRIQQVVRGDSAAYFCASSLSRGEDTQYFGPGTRLTVL.

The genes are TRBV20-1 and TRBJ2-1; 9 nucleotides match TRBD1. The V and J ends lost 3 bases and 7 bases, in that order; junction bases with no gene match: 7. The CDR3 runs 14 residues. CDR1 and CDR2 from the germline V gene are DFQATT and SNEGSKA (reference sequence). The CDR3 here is CSASPDRGPNEQFF. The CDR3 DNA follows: TGCAGTGCTAGTCCGGACAGGGGCCCTAATGAGCAGTTCTTC.

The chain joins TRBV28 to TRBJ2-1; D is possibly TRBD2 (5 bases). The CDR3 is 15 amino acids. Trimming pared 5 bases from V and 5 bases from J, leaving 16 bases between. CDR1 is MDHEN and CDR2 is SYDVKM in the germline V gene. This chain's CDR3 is CASSPGGEGHNEQFF. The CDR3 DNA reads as TGTGCCAGCAGTCCAGGTGGAGAGGGCCACAATGAGCAGTTCTTC. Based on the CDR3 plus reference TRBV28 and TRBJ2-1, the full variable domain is DVKVTQSSRYLVKRTGEKVFLECVQDMDHENMFWYRQDPGLGLRLIYFSYDVKMKEKGDIPEGYSVSREKKERFSLILESASTNQTSMYLCASSPGGEGHNEQFFGPGTRLTVL.

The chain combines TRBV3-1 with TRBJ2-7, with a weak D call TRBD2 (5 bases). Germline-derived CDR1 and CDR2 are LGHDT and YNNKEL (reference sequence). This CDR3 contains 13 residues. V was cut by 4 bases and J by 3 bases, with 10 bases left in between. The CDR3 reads CASSRAAGYEQYF. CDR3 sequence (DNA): TGTGCCAGCAGCCGCGCCGCGGGCTACGAGCAGTACTTC.

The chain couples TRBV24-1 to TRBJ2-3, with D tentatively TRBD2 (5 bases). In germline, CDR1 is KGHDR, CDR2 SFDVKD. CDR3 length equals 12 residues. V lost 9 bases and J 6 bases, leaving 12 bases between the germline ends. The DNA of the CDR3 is TGTGCCACCCGGGCGGAGGCGGATACGCAGTATTTT. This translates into CATRAEADTQYF.

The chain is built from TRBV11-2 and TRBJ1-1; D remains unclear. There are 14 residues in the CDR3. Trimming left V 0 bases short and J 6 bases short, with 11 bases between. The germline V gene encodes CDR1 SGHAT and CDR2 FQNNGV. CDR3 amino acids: CASSLEGKGAEAFF. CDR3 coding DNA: TGTGCCAGCAGCTTAGAAGGGAAAGGCGCTGAAGCTTTCTTT.

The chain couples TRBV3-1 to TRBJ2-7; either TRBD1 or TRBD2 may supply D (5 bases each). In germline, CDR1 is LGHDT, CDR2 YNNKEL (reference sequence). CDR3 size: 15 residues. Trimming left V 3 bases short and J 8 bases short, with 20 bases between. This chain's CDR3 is CASSQNRDPREKQYF. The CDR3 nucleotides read TGTGCCAGCAGCCAGAACCGGGACCCACGGGAAAAGCAGTACTTC.

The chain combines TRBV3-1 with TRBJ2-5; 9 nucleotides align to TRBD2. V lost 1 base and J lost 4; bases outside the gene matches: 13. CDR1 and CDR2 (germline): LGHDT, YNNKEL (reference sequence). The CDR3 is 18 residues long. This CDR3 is CASSQGVPSGAPGETQYF. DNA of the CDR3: TGTGCCAGCAGCCAAGGAGTCCCTAGCGGGGCCCCCGGAGAGACCCAGTACTTC.

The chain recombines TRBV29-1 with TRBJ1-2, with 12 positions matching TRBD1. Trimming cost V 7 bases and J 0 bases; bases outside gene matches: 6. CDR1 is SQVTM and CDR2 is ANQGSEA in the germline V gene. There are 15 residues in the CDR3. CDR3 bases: TGCAGCGCGTGGGACAGGGGGCAGACTAACTATGGCTACACCTTC. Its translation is CSAWDRGQTNYGYTF.

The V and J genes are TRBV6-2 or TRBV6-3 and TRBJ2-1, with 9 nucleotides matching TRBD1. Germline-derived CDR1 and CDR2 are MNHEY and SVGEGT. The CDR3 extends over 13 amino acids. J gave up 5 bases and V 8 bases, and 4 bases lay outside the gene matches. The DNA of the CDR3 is TGTGCCAGCCAGCGACAGGGGGACAATGAGCAGTTCTTC. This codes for CASQRQGDNEQFF.

CDR3 DNA sequence: TGTGCCAGCAGCAAAACCACGGACACCCTTACCTACGAGCAGTACGTC. Translation gives CASSKTTDTLTYEQYV. The V call is TRBV21-1, the J call TRBJ2-7; the tabulated D call, TRBD1, remains unverified against the DNA. TRBV21-1 is recorded as a pseudogene. CDR3 length: 16 amino acids.

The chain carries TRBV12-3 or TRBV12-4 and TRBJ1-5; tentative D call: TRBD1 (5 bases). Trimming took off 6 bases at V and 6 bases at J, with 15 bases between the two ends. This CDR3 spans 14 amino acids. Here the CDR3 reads CASRDGTPSQPQHF. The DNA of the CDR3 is TGTGCCAGCAGGGATGGGACTCCGAGTCAGCCCCAGCATTTT.

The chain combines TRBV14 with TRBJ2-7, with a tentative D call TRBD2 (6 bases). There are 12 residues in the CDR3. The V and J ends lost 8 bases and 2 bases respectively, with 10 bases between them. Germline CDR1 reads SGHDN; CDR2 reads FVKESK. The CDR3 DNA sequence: TGTGCCAGCGGTCGGGGGACCTACGAGCAGTACTTC. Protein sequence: CASGRGTYEQYF. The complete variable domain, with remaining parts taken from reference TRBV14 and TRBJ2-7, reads EAGVTQFPSHSVIEKGQTVTLRCDPISGHDNLYWYRRVMGKEIKFLLHFVKESKQDESGMPNNRFLAERTGGTYSTLKVQPAELEDSGVYFCASGRGTYEQYFGPGTRLTVT.

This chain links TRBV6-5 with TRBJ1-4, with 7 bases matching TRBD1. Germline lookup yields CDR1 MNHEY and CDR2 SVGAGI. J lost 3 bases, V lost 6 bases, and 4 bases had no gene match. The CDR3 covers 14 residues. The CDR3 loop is CASRPGTANEKLFF. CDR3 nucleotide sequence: TGTGCCAGCAGACCCGGGACAGCTAATGAAAAACTGTTTTTT.